This T cell receptor (beta chain) was documented in a study of tumor-infiltrating lymphocytes in primary liver carcinoma. Looking at the study overall: The tumors, T1-T3 N0M0 lesions, were about 4.2 to 11 cm across. Productive TCRbeta read counts per sample ran from roughly 3.3 to 6.8 million and were similar across tissue types.

The CDR3 is made up of 11 amino acids. The germline V and J ends were trimmed by 5 bases and 6 bases, with 9 bases remaining between them. Germline V gene sequence: CDR1 SQVTM, CDR2 ANQGSEA. General study findings and limits: Blood had a significantly lower top-250-clone fraction than tumors did (p = 0.039).

As for this clonotype: The target antigen is unknown. In this CDR3 the conserved last residue, phenylalanine or tryptophan, is missing, so a read error is likely.

TCR beta cDNA was prepared out of 500 ng total RNA by means of a constant-region primer. Nested multiplex PCR, run for three rounds with slightly modified ARM-PCR, yielded TCR beta libraries. Running 9 to 11 cycles apiece, the first two PCR rounds relied on TRBV1-TRBV30 forward primers together with a C-beta reverse primer. TCRdb itself ran the multiplex PCR reads through MiXCR, one entry per CDR3 protein. The repertoire holds 90,000 to 110,000 distinct CDR3 sequences, with roughly four fifths as singletons. Scientists recovered RNA and DNA together from around 20-30 mg of unsorted bulk tissue. Each participant had primary liver carcinoma, and surgical resection was the treatment.

The clonotype originates from a middle-aged man with primary liver carcinoma and hepatitis B virus infection. This chain joins TRBV29-1 and TRBJ2-3; TRBD2 might be the D (6 bases). Sample: liver tumor tissue from sampling region 3. The subset was: tumor region T3, left-lateral pole. This chain's CDR3 is CSVSRGDTQYY. CDR3 in DNA: TGCAGCGTTTCCCGGGGGGATACGCAGTATTAT.